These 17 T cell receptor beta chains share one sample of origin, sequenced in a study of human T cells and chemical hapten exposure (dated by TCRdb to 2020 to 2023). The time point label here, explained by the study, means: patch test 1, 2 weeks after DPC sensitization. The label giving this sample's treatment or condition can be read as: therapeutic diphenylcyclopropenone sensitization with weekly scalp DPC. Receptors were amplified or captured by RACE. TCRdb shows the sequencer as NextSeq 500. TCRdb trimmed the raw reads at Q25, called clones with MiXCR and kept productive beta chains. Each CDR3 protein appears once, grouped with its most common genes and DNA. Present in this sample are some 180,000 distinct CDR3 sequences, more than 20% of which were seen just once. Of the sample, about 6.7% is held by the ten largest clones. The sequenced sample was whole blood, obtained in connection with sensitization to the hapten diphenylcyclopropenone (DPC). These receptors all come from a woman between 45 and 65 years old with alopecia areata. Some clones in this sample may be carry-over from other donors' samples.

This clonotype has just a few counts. CDR3: CSVAGRHRIGYTF. CDR3 DNA sequence: TGCAGCGTTGCCGGCCGTCATAGGATTGGCTACACCTTC. This chain joins TRBV29-1 and TRBJ1-2; D not resolved. Germline V gene lookup returns CDR1 SQVTM and CDR2 ANQGSEA. The CDR3 consists of 13 residues. Trimming removed 4 bases at V and 7 bases at J, with 16 bases between.

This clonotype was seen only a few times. The CDR3 protein is CASSYHSRNQPQHF. Written as DNA, the CDR3 is TGTGCCAGCAGCTATCACAGTCGCAATCAGCCCCAGCATTTT. The rearrangement uses TRBV7-2 and TRBJ1-5; no clear D. The V and J ends lost 4 bases and 2 bases respectively, with 9 bases between them. CDR1 SGHTA and CDR2 FQGNSA come from the germline V gene. This CDR3 is 14 amino acids long.

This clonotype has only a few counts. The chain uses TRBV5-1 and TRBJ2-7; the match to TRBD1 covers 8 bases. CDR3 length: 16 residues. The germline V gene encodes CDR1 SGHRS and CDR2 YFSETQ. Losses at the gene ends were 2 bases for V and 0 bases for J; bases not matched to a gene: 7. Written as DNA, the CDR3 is TGCGCCAGCAGCTTAGGGACAGGAGCATTCTCCTACGAGCAGTACTTC. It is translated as CASSLGTGAFSYEQYF.

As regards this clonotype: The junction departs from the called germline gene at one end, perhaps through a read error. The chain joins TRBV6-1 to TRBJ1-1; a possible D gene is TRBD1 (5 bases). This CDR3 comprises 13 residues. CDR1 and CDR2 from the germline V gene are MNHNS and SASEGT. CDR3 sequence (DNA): TGTGCCAGCTCTAACCAGGGCTTGACTGAAGCTCTCTTT. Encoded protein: CASSNQGLTEALF.

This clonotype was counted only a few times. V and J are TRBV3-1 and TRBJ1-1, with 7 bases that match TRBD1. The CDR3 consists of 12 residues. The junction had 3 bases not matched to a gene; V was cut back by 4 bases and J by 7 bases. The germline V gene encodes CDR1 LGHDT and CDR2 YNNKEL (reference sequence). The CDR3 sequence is CASSLSGGEAFF. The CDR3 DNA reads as TGTGCCAGCAGCCTGTCAGGGGGTGAAGCTTTCTTT.

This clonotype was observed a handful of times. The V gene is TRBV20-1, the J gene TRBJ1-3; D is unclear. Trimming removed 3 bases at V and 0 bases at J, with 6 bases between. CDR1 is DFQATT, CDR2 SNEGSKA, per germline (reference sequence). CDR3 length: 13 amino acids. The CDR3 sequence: CSASGFSGNTIYF. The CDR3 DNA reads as TGCAGTGCTAGTGGGTTCTCTGGAAACACCATATATTTT.

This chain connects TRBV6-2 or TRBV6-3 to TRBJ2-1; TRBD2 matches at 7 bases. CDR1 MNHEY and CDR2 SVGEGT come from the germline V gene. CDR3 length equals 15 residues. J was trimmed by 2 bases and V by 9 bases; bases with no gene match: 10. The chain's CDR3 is CARGSVGGPYNEQFF. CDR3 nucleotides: TGTGCCAGAGGCTCCGTGGGAGGGCCCTACAATGAGCAGTTCTTC.

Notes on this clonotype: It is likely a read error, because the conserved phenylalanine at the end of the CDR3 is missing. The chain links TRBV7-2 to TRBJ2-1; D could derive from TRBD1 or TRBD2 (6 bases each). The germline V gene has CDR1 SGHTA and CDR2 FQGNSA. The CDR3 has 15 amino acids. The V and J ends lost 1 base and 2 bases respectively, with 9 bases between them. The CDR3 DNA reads TGTGCCAGCAGCTTAGAGGGGGGAGCCTACAATGAGCAGTTCATC. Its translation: CASSLEGGAYNEQFI.

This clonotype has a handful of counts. The CDR3 DNA follows: TGCGCCAGCAGCTATACCGGGACAGACTTCTACGAGCAGTACTTC. This encodes CASSYTGTDFYEQYF. V gene TRBV5-1 combines with J gene TRBJ2-7, with TRBD1 matching over 7 bases. The V and J ends lost 3 bases and 3 bases, in that order; junction bases with no gene match: 9. Per germline, CDR1 SGHRS and CDR2 YFSETQ. The CDR3 length is 15 residues.

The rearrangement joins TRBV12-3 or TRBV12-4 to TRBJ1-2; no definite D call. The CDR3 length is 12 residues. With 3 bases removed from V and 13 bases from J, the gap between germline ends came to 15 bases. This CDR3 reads CASSFLTQAITF. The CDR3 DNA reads TGTGCCAGCAGTTTTTTAACCCAGGCAATCACCTTC.

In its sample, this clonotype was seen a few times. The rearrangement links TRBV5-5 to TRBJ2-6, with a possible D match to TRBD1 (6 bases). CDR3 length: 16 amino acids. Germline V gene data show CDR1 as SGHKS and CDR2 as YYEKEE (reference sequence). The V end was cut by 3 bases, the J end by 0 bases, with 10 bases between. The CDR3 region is CASSSGTPSGANVLTF. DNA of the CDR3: TGTGCCAGCAGCTCCGGGACACCCTCTGGGGCCAACGTCCTGACTTTC.

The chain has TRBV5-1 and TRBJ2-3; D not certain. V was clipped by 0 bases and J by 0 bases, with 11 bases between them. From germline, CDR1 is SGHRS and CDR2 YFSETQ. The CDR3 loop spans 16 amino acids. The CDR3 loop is CASSLESDVSTDTQYF. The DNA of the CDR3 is TGCGCCAGCAGCTTGGAGTCGGACGTTAGCACAGATACGCAGTATTTT.

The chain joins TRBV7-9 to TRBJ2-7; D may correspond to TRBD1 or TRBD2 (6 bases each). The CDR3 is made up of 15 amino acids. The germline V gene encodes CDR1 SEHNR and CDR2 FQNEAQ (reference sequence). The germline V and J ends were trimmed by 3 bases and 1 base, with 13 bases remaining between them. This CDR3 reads CASSFRGLNSYEQYF. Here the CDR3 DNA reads TGTGCCAGCAGCTTCAGGGGACTCAATTCCTACGAGCAGTACTTC.

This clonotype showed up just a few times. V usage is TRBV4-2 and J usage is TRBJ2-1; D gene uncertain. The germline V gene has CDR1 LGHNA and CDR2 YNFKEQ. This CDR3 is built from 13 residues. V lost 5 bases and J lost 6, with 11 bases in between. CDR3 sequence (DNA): TGTGCCAGCAGCAAGGCCCTCGGCAATGAGCAGTTCTTC. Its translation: CASSKALGNEQFF.

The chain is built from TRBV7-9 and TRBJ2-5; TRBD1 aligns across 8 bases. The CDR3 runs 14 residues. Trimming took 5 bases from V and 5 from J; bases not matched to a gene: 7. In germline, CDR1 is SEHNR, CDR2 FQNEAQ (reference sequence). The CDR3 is CASSIDRGRETQYF. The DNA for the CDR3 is TGTGCCAGCAGCATCGACAGGGGCCGGGAGACCCAGTACTTC.

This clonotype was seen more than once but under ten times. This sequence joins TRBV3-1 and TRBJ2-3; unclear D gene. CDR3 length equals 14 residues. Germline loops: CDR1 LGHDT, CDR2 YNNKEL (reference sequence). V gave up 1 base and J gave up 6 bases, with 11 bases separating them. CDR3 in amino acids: CASSQAREGDTQYF. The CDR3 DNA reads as TGTGCCAGCAGCCAAGCCAGAGAAGGGGATACGCAGTATTTT.

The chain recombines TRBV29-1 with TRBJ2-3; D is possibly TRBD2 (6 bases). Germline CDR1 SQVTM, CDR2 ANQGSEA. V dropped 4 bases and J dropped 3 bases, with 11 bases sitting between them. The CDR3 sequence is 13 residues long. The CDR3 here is CSVAQGRTDTQYF. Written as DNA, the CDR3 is TGCAGCGTTGCACAAGGGAGGACAGATACGCAGTATTTT.